Below are 5 T cell receptor beta chains sequenced from a single sample in a study of T cells in Graves' hyperthyroidism and ophthalmopathy. Amplification targeted TCR beta CDR3 regions from RNA transcripts. A first-round RT-PCR of the TCR CDR3 used the HTBI primer set. MiXCR, applied by TCRdb to the multiplex PCR reads, yields one record per CDR3 protein. Of some 200,000 distinct CDR3 sequences listed, 15% to 20% are singletons. Sequenced sample: blood. These receptors were taken from a man in his fifties or sixties with Graves' hyperthyroidism.

J is TRBJ2-1 and V is TRBV13; 8 bases map to TRBD1. The CDR3 consists of 15 residues. The junction had 11 bases not matched to a gene; V was cut back by 6 bases and J by 7 bases. Germline V lookup: CDR1 PRHDT, CDR2 FYEKMQ (reference sequence). The CDR3: CASSPGQGFLNEQFF. The CDR3 DNA is TGTGCCAGCAGTCCCGGACAGGGCTTCTTAAATGAGCAGTTCTTC.

This clonotype appeared many times. This chain joins TRBV6-1 and TRBJ2-1; 13 bases are a match to TRBD2. V dropped 5 bases and J dropped 5; count of bases not matched to a gene: 3. The germline V gene has CDR1 MNHNS and CDR2 SASEGT. The CDR3 extends over 15 amino acids. The DNA of the CDR3 is TGTGCCAGCAGTTACGGGACTAGCGGGAACAATGAGCAGTTCTTC. It is translated as CASSYGTSGNNEQFF.

The rearrangement links TRBV10-3 to TRBJ2-2, with 9 bases aligning to TRBD1. After removal of 4 bases from V and 0 bases from J, the junction contained 0 bases not matched to a gene. This CDR3 comprises 15 residues. Germline lookup yields CDR1 ENHRY and CDR2 SYGVKD. CDR3 DNA sequence: TGTGCCATCAGTGGGGACAGGGCGAACACCGGGGAGCTGTTTTTT. Its translation is CAISGDRANTGELFF.

This clonotype was counted ten times or more. This chain joins TRBV3-1 and TRBJ1-2, with TRBD1 identical over 7 bases. Per the germline V gene, CDR1 is LGHDT and CDR2 is YNNKEL (reference sequence). The CDR3 length is 18 residues. J was trimmed by 0 bases and V by 2 bases; bases with no gene match: 12. DNA of the CDR3: TGTGCCAGCAGCCAAAAGACGACAGGGCTTACGTCTAACTATGGCTACACCTTC. Translated: CASSQKTTGLTSNYGYTF. The variable domain in full, completed from reference TRBV3-1 and TRBJ1-2, reads DTAVSQTPKYLVTQMGNDKSIKCEQNLGHDTMYWYKQDSKKFLKIMFSYNNKELIINETVPNRFSPKSPDKAHLNLHINSLELGDSAVYFCASSQKTTGLTSNYGYTFGSGTRLTVV.

The chain has TRBV12-3 or TRBV12-4 and TRBJ1-1; perhaps TRBD1 as D (6 bases). The CDR3 runs to 13 residues. Trimming took off 1 base at V and 11 bases at J, with 14 bases between the two ends. The CDR3 loop is CASSLVIGQGAFF. CDR3 in DNA: TGTGCCAGCAGTTTAGTCATTGGCCAGGGGGCTTTCTTT.